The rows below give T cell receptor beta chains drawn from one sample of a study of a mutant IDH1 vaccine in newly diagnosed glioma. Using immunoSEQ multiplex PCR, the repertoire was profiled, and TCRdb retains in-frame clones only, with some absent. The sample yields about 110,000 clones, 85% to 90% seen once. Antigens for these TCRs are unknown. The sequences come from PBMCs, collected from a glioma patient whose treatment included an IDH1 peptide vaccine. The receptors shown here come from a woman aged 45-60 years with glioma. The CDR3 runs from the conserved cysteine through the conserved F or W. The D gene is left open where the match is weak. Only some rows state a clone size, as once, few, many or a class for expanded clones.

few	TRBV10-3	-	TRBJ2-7	TGTGCCATCAGTGAGTCGTCAACGGCTAGCTCCTACGAGCAGTACTTC	CAISESSTASSYEQYF
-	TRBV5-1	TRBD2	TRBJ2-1	TGCGCCAGCAGCTTGGCCAGCGGGAGTGTCAATGAGCAGTTCTTC	CASSLASGSVNEQFF
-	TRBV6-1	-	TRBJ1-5	TGTGCCAGCAGTGATTTCCAGAGTCAGCCCCAGCATTTT	CASSDFQSQPQHF
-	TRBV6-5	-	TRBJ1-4	TGTGCCAGCAGGGAGCTAGCAGAGCATGAAAAACTGTTTTTT	CASRELAEHEKLFF
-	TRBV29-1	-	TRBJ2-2	TGCAGCGTTGGGCGGGCGAACACCGGGGAGCTGTTTTTT	CSVGRANTGELFF
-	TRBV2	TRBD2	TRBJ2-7	TGTGCCAGCAGCATACGACTTGGGGGGGACGAGCAGTACTTC	CASSIRLGGDEQYF
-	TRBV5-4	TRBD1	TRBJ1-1	TGTGCCAGCAGCCCCGACAGGGACGTTGGAGCTTTCTTT	CASSPDRDVGAFF
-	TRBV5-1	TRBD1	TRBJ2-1	TGCGCCAGCAGCCGGGCGGACAGGGTAGATGAGCAGTTCTTC	CASSRADRVDEQFF
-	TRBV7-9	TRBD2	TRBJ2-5	TGTGCTAGCAGCCCGGGACTAGCGGGAGGGCCTGAGACCCAGTACTTC	CASSPGLAGGPETQYF
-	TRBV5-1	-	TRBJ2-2	TGCGCCAGCAGCCCGGGACAAAACACCGGGGAGCTGTTTTTT	CASSPGQNTGELFF
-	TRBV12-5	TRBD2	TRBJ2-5	TGTGCTAGTGGTTTGCCGGAAGGACTAGCGGGAGTCGAGACCCAGTACTTC	CASGLPEGLAGVETQYF
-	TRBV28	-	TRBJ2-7	TGTGCCAGCAGTTGGGTAGGAGCGACCACCCATGAGCAGTACTTC	CASSWVGATTHEQYF
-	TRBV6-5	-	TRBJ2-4	TGTGCCAGCAGCAGTACTTGGACGGCCAAAAACATTCAGTACTTC	CASSSTWTAKNIQYF
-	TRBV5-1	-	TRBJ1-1	TGCGCCAGCAGCTTTCTGGGATACACTGAAGCTTTCTTT	CASSFLGYTEAFF
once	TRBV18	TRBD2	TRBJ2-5	TGTGCCAGCTCCGGGGGGGGTCAAGAGACCCAGTACTTC	CASSGGGQETQYF
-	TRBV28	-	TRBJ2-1	TGTGCCAGCAGTTCCCCCCGGGGTGAGTCCTACAATGAGCAGTTCTTC	CASSSPRGESYNEQFF
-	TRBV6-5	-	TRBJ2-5	TGTGCCAGCAGTTACTCGAAGGGGACTGGAGAGACCCAGTACTTC	CASSYSKGTGETQYF
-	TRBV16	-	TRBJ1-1	TGTGCCAGCAGCCAATCTGTGGGAGCTTTCTTT	CASSQSVGAFF
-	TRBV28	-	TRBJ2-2	TGTGCCAGCAGTTTAGCGGGTGGGACCGGGGAGCTGTTTTTT	CASSLAGGTGELFF
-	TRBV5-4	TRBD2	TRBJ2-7	TGTGCCAGCAGCTCCTCACTAGCGGGAGGGCCGAGCGAGCAGTACTTC	CASSSSLAGGPSEQYF
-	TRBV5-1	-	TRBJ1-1	TGCGCCAGCACCACTGTGGGGCGGAACACTGAAGCTTTCTTT	CASTTVGRNTEAFF
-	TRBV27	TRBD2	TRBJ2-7	TGTGCCAGCAGTATACGACTAGCGGGGGAGCAGTACTTC	CASSIRLAGEQYF
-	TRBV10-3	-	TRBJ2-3	TGTGCCATCAGTGAAGGATTCACAGATACGCAGTATTTT	CAISEGFTDTQYF
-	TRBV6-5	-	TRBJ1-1	TGTGCCAGCAGTTACGGCCCCCTGAGGGCTGAAGCTTTCTTT	CASSYGPLRAEAFF
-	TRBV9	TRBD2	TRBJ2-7	TGTGCCAGCAGCGTAGGCGGCCTAGCGGGAGTGACGAGCTACGAGCAGTACTTC	CASSVGGLAGVTSYEQYF
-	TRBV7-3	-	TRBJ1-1	TGTGCCAGCAGCGTTCAGGCAAACTCCTACACTGAAGCTTTCTTT	CASSVQANSYTEAFF
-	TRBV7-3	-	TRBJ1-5	TGTGCCAGCAGCCCCGGGACTTTTCAGCCCCAGCATTTT	CASSPGTFQPQHF